A selection of T cell receptor beta chains follows, all from one sample in a study of cytomegalovirus exposure and HLA in healthy donors. The assay was immunoSEQ multiplex PCR, and TCRdb's table has in-frame clones only and misses some. The sample shows 150,000 to 200,000 clones, more than 65% of them seen only once. The sample taken for sequencing was PBMCs. All receptors derive from a woman between 45 and 65 years old in good health and CMV-seronegative. The CDR3 runs from the conserved cysteine through the conserved F or W. Each record gives: D gene, clone size, J gene, V gene, CDR3 protein, CDR3 DNA. D genes are given only for firm matches. The size entry is marked missing in some rows and otherwise reads once, few, many or a size class.

NA | NA | TRBJ1-1 | TRBV30 | CAWSVTAEAFF | TGTGCCTGGAGTGTAACTGCTGAAGCTTTCTTT
NA | NA | TRBJ2-3 | TRBV10-1 | CASSESRGGFTDTQYF | TGCGCCAGCAGTGAGTCGAGGGGGGGCTTCACAGATACGCAGTATTTT
NA | NA | TRBJ2-6 | TRBV28 | CASTQAHSGANVLTF | TGTGCCAGCACACAGGCCCACTCTGGGGCCAACGTCCTGACTTTC
NA | NA | TRBJ2-5 | TRBV5-1 | CASSSAQAETQYF | TGCGCCAGCAGCTCAGCCCAGGCGGAGACCCAGTACTTC
TRBD1 | NA | TRBJ1-1 | TRBV6-1 | CASTPTGLGVTEAFF | TGTGCCAGCACCCCGACAGGGCTGGGCGTCACTGAAGCTTTCTTT
TRBD2 | NA | TRBJ2-3 | TRBV10-3 | CAINGGGSTDTQYF | TGTGCCATCAATGGGGGGGGTAGCACAGATACGCAGTATTTT
NA | NA | TRBJ2-5 | TRBV7-9 | CASTPGFYGEARPETQYF | TGTGCCAGCACCCCCGGCTTTTACGGGGAGGCGAGGCCAGAGACCCAGTACTTC
TRBD1 | NA | TRBJ1-5 | TRBV19 | CASRDPGQGVSPQHF | TGTGCCAGTAGAGACCCGGGACAGGGGGTATCACCCCAGCATTTT
NA | NA | TRBJ1-3 | TRBV7-9 | CASSSEAFSSGNTIYF | TGTGCCAGCAGCTCCGAAGCATTTTCCTCTGGAAACACCATATATTTT
NA | NA | TRBJ1-5 | TRBV30 | CAWSVPGLVQPQHF | TGTGCCTGGAGTGTACCCGGGTTAGTTCAGCCCCAGCATTTT
NA | NA | TRBJ2-5 | TRBV19 | CASSMGQAPQETQYF | TGTGCCAGTAGTATGGGCCAGGCTCCGCAAGAGACCCAGTACTTC
NA | once | TRBJ1-5 | TRBV28 | CASTIASQPQHF | TGTGCCAGCACCATCGCCAGTCAGCCCCAGCATTTT
TRBD1 | NA | TRBJ1-5 | TRBV2 | CASRQGAGNQPQHF | TGTGCCAGCAGACAGGGGGCAGGTAATCAGCCCCAGCATTTT